The subject of this entry is one T cell receptor (beta chain). Its target is not known. Trimming stripped 6 bases from V and 4 bases from J, with 13 bases between. This CDR3 spans 14 amino acids. Germline V gene lookup returns CDR1 MNHNS and CDR2 SASEGT. The PCR employed 60 Vbeta primers together with 13 Jbeta primers. The data were produced by immunoSEQ multiplex PCR, yet TCRdb's version contains in-frame clones alone and is incomplete. The sample yields approximately 150,000 clones, under 80% seen once. These data originate in a study of cytomegalovirus exposure and HLA in healthy donors. Overall study results and limits: Despite most TCR sequences being rare, some public TCRs occurred in many donors.

Input material: PBMCs. This sequence was found in a woman in her fifties or sixties in good health and CMV-seropositive. The chain couples TRBV6-1 to TRBJ1-5, with D tentatively TRBD1 (5 bases). CDR3 DNA: TGTGCCAGCAGCCTGGGGGGACGGAATCAGCCCCAGCATTTT. This gives the protein CASSLGGRNQPQHF.